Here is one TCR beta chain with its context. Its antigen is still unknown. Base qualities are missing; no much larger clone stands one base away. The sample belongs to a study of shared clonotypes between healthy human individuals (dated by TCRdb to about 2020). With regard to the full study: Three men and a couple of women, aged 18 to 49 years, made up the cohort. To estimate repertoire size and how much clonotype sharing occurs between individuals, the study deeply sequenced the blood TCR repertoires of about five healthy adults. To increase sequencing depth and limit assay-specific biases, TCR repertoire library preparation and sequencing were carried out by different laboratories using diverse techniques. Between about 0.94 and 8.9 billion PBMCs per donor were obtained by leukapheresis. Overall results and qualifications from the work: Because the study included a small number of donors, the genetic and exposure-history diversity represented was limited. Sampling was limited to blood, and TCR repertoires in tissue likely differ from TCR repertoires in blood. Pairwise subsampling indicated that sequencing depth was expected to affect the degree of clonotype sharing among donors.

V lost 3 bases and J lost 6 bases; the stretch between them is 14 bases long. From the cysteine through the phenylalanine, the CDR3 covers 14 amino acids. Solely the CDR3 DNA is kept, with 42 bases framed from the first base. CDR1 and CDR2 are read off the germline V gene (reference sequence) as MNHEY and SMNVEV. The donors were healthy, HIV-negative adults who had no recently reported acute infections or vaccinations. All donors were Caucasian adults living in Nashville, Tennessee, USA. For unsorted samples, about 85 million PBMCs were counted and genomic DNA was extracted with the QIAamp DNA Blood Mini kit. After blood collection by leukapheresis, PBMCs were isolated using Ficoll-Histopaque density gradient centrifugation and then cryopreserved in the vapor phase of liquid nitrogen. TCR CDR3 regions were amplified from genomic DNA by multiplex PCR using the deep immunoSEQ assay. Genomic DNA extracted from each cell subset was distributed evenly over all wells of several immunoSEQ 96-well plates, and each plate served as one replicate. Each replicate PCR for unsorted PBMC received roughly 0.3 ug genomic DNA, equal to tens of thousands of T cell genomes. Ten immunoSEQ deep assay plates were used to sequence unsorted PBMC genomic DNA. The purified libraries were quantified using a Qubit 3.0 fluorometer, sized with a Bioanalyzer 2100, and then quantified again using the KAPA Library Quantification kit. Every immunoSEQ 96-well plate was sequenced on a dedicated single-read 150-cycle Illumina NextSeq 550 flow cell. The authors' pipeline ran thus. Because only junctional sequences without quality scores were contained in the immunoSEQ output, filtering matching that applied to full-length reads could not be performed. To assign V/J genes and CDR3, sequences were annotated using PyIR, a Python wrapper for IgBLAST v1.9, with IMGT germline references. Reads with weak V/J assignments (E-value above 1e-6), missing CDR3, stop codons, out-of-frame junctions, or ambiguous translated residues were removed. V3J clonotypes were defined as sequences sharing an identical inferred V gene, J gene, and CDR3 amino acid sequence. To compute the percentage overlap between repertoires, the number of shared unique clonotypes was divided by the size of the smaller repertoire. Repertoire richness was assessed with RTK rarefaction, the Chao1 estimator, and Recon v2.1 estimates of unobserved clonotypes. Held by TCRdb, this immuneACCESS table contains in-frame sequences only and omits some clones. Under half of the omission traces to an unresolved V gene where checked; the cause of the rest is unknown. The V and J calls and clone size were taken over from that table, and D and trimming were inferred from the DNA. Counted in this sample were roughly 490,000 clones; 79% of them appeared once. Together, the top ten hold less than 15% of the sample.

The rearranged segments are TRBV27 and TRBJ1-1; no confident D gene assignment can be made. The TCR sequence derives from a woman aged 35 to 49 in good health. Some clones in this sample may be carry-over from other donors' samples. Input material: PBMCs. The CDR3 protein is CASSFDRFAAEAFF. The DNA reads TGTGCCAGCAGTTTCGACCGGTTCGCCGCTGAAGCTTTCTTT.